Below, 32 T cell receptor beta chains from the same sample are listed, as sequenced in a study of blood T cell repertoires in COVID-19. TCRdb keeps only in-frame clones here, not all; method: immunoSEQ multiplex PCR. The sample lists fewer than 400,000 clones; roughly 87% were seen once. Sample: PBMCs or T cells enriched from blood (not recorded which). The source of these receptors is a woman younger than 35 who had recovered from COVID-19.

The chain employs TRBV9 and TRBJ2-7; D is unresolved. Germline V lookup: CDR1 SGDLS, CDR2 YYNGEE. The CDR3 has 15 residues. V was shortened by 1 base and J by 2 bases, with 13 bases between the two germline ends. The CDR3 region has the DNA TGTGCCAGCAGCGTATCGGTGGGCCCCCCCTACGAGCAGTACTTC. This codes for CASSVSVGPPYEQYF.

The V call is TRBV18, the J call TRBJ1-1; 11 bases agree with TRBD1. Germline CDR1 is KGHSH and CDR2 is LQKENI. The CDR3 length is 16 residues. J gave up 4 bases and V 6 bases, and 10 bases lay outside the gene matches. CDR3 in DNA: TGTGCCAGCTCCCCATGGACAGGGGGCTGGGGCACTGAAGCTTTCTTT. This codes for CASSPWTGGWGTEAFF. Supplemented by reference TRBV18 and TRBJ1-1, the full variable domain reads NAGVMQNPRHLVRRRGQEARLRCSPMKGHSHVYWYRQLPEEGLKFMVYLQKENIIDESGMPKERFSAEFPKEGPSILRIQQVVRGDSAAYFCASSPWTGGWGTEAFFGQGTRLTVV.

CDR3 sequence: CASSYTQGSGYTF. As DNA, the CDR3 is TGTGCCAGCAGTTACACGCAGGGATCTGGCTACACCTTC. The chain joins TRBV6-5 to TRBJ1-2; possible D gene TRBD1, 5 bases. This CDR3 contains 13 residues. The germline gives CDR1 MNHEY, CDR2 SVGAGI. V shed 2 bases and J shed 7 bases, with 11 bases lying between them.

CDR3 amino acids: CASSPDRGSYGYTF. In nucleotides, the CDR3 is TGTGCCAGCAGTCCGGACAGGGGAAGCTATGGCTACACCTTC. This chain links TRBV27 with TRBJ1-2; 9 nucleotides line up with TRBD1. CDR3 length: 14 amino acids. With V trimmed by 5 bases and J by 4 bases, 5 bases remained unmatched. Germline lookup yields CDR1 MNHEY and CDR2 SMNVEV (reference sequence).

The J gene is TRBJ2-7, the V gene TRBV29-1; D is uncertain. The germline gives CDR1 SQVTM, CDR2 ANQGSEA. This CDR3 spans 12 amino acids. V shed 1 base and J shed 0 bases, with 4 bases lying between them. The CDR3 loop is CSVEGSSYEQYF. The CDR3 nucleotides read TGCAGCGTTGAAGGTAGCTCCTACGAGCAGTACTTC.

The chain links TRBV4-2 to TRBJ1-4, with a weak D call TRBD1 (5 bases). Trimming removed 6 bases at V and 3 bases at J, with 11 bases between. CDR1 LGHNA and CDR2 YNFKEQ come from the germline V gene. The CDR3 spans 14 residues. The CDR3 DNA reads TGTGCCAGCAGAAGATCAGGGTCTAATGAAAAACTGTTTTTT. Residues: CASRRSGSNEKLFF.

The chain links TRBV6-5 to TRBJ1-1; 7 positions match TRBD1. CDR1 is MNHEY and CDR2 is SVGAGI in the germline V gene. The CDR3 has 14 residues. Germline trimming cut 0 bases from V and 7 bases from J; bases unmatched to any gene: 5. CDR3 in DNA: TGTGCCAGCAGTTACTCGATCGGGACAGTTGAAGCTTTCTTT. This translates into CASSYSIGTVEAFF.

The genes are TRBV19 and TRBJ1-2; D possibly corresponds to TRBD1 (5 bases). CDR3 size: 15 residues. Germline loops: CDR1 LNHDA, CDR2 SQIVND (reference sequence). The germline V and J ends were trimmed by 4 bases and 6 bases, with 18 bases remaining between them. The CDR3 here is CASSTRPGASHGYTF. The CDR3 DNA reads TGTGCCAGTAGTACGCGACCTGGGGCCTCCCATGGCTACACCTTC.

This chain connects TRBV5-4 to TRBJ2-1, with 12 bases that match TRBD2. CDR1 and CDR2 from the germline V gene are SGHNT and YYREEE (reference sequence). Trimming took 0 bases from V and 7 from J; bases not matched to a gene: 5. The CDR3 is made up of 16 amino acids. CDR3 amino acids: CASSLVWTSGDNEQFF. In nucleotides, the CDR3 is TGTGCCAGCAGCTTGGTTTGGACTAGCGGGGATAATGAGCAGTTCTTC. The full variable domain, rest sourced from reference TRBV5-4 and TRBJ2-1, is ETGVTQSPTHLIKTRGQQVTLRCSSQSGHNTVSWYQQALGQGPQFIFQYYREEENGRGNFPPRFSGLQFPNYSSELNVNALELDDSALYLCASSLVWTSGDNEQFFGPGTRLTVL.

This clone was detected a few times. J is TRBJ1-2 and V is TRBV19, with TRBD1 matching 9 bases. The CDR3 length is 14 residues. CDR1 and CDR2 from the germline V gene are LNHDA and SQIVND (reference sequence). The junction had 9 bases not matched to a gene; V was cut back by 6 bases and J by 7 bases. In DNA form, the CDR3 reads TGTGCCAGTAGCCTCCGGGACAGGGTCGGTGGCTACACCTTC. Encoded protein: CASSLRDRVGGYTF.

This clone has just a few counts. The rearrangement uses TRBV7-2 and TRBJ1-4; TRBD1 aligns across 7 bases. Losses at the gene ends were 5 bases for V and 3 bases for J; bases not matched to a gene: 6. Germline V gene lookup returns CDR1 SGHTA and CDR2 FQGNSA. The CDR3 runs to 15 residues. CDR3 in DNA: TGTGCCAGCAGCCTTAACAGGGGTCCTAATGAAAAACTGTTTTTT. This gives the protein CASSLNRGPNEKLFF. Based on the CDR3 plus reference TRBV7-2 and TRBJ1-4, the full variable domain is GAGVSQSPSNKVTEKGKDVELRCDPISGHTALYWYRQSLGQGLEFLIYFQGNSAPDKSGLPSDRFSAERTGGSVSTLTIQRTQQEDSAVYLCASSLNRGPNEKLFFGSGTQLSVL.

This chain links TRBV4-2 with TRBJ1-4; weak D call: TRBD1 (6 bases). The CDR3 is 16 residues long. Germline assignment: CDR1 LGHNA and CDR2 YNFKEQ. V lost 4 bases and J lost 8, with 20 bases in between. The CDR3 region is CASSRLPQGKEEKLFF. The CDR3 bases are TGTGCCAGCAGCCGCCTACCTCAGGGGAAGGAGGAAAAACTGTTTTTT.

The chain combines TRBV11-3 with TRBJ2-1; 8 positions agree with TRBD1. Germline CDR1 reads SGHNT; CDR2 reads YENEEA. CDR3 length: 15 residues. J was trimmed by 9 bases and V by 5 bases; bases with no gene match: 12. The CDR3 spells CASSAQGVLGSEQFF. CDR3 nucleotide sequence: TGTGCCAGCAGCGCACAGGGGGTGCTGGGTAGTGAGCAGTTCTTC.

The rearrangement joins TRBV19 to TRBJ2-4, with D perhaps matching TRBD1 (6 bases). V shed 7 bases and J shed 6 bases, with 16 bases lying between them. The germline gives CDR1 LNHDA, CDR2 SQIVND (reference sequence). The CDR3 spans 14 residues. The CDR3 DNA reads TGTGCCAGTATGGGCTGGGGGCGAGGAAACATTCAGTACTTC. This codes for CASMGWGRGNIQYF.

The chain recombines TRBV14 with TRBJ1-4; no definite D call. CDR1 SGHDN and CDR2 FVKESK come from the germline V gene. The CDR3 runs 15 residues. Between the trimmed V and J ends, which lost 1 base and 0 bases, there was a span of 6 bases. The CDR3 loop is CASSQGRATNEKLFF. As DNA, the CDR3 is TGTGCCAGCAGCCAAGGGAGGGCAACTAATGAAAAACTGTTTTTT.

The gene calls are TRBV19 and TRBJ2-5; TRBD2 matches at 8 bases. The trim removed 5 bases at V and 4 bases at J, leaving 9 bases unmatched. Germline V gene sequence: CDR1 LNHDA, CDR2 SQIVND (reference sequence). The CDR3 length is 15 residues. The DNA for the CDR3 is TGTGCCAGTAGTCCCCCCGGGACTAGAAGAGAGACCCAGTACTTC. Protein: CASSPPGTRRETQYF.

This clone appeared once. The chain has TRBV4-3 and TRBJ2-1; D uncertain. This CDR3 spans 13 amino acids. Looked up from germline, CDR1 is LGHNA and CDR2 is YSLEER. V was clipped by 0 bases and J by 8 bases, with 8 bases between them. The CDR3 region is CASSQEVVYEQFF. CDR3 DNA: TGCGCCAGCAGCCAAGAGGTAGTATATGAGCAGTTCTTC.

V and J are TRBV19 and TRBJ1-1; 9 nucleotides match TRBD1. The CDR3 is 14 amino acids. Losses at the gene ends were 1 base for V and 8 bases for J; bases not matched to a gene: 5. Germline CDR1 reads LNHDA; CDR2 reads SQIVND (reference sequence). As DNA, the CDR3 is TGTGCCAGTAGTATAGCCCGGACAGGGGACGAAGCTTTCTTT. Amino acids: CASSIARTGDEAFF.

The V call is TRBV28, the J call TRBJ1-5; perhaps TRBD1 as D (5 bases). CDR1 is MDHEN, CDR2 SYDVKM, per germline. The length of the CDR3 is 13 residues. V lost 5 bases and J 4 bases, leaving 9 bases between the germline ends. As DNA, the CDR3 is TGTGCCAGCAGTCGGACACCTAATCAGCCCCAGCATTTT. This translates into CASSRTPNQPQHF. Combining the CDR3 with reference TRBV28 and TRBJ1-5 gives the whole variable domain DVKVTQSSRYLVKRTGEKVFLECVQDMDHENMFWYRQDPGLGLRLIYFSYDVKMKEKGDIPEGYSVSREKKERFSLILESASTNQTSMYLCASSRTPNQPQHFGDGTRLSIL.

This clone turned up a few times. The V and J genes are TRBV11-2 and TRBJ1-2, with a tentative D call TRBD1 (6 bases). Trimming cost V 0 bases and J 5 bases, with 10 bases left between them. Germline CDR1 and CDR2: SGHAT and FQNNGV. This CDR3 comprises 14 residues. The CDR3 is CASSLDRTAYGYTF. CDR3 DNA: TGTGCCAGCAGCTTAGATCGGACAGCTTATGGCTACACCTTC.

This sequence joins TRBV9 and TRBJ2-3, with D perhaps matching TRBD2 (6 bases). V was pared by 3 bases and J by 0 bases, with 11 bases between. CDR3 size: 15 residues. Germline assignment: CDR1 SGDLS and CDR2 YYNGEE. The CDR3 region is CASSGRELSTDTQYF. The CDR3 coding sequence is TGTGCCAGCAGCGGCCGGGAGCTTAGCACAGATACGCAGTATTTT.

The rearrangement links TRBV28 to TRBJ2-3, with 9 nucleotides matching TRBD2. The CDR3 has 15 amino acids. The trim removed 5 bases at V and 1 base at J, leaving 4 bases unmatched. Germline lookup yields CDR1 MDHEN and CDR2 SYDVKM. The DNA of the CDR3 is TGTGCCAGCAGTAGTAGCGGGAGTGGCACAGATACGCAGTATTTT. Translated: CASSSSGSGTDTQYF.

The chain uses TRBV5-1 and TRBJ1-2, with D possibly being TRBD1 (6 bases). V was trimmed by 4 bases and J by 1 base, leaving 11 bases between them. The CDR3 spans 14 residues. The V gene's germline CDR1 is SGHRS and CDR2 YFSETQ. CDR3 sequence (DNA): TGCGCCAGCAGCCCTGACAGGCTTAACTATGGCTACACCTTC. Residues: CASSPDRLNYGYTF.

This clone has just one count. The CDR3 sequence is CASSYFRGPSGYTF. Written as DNA, the CDR3 is TGTGCCAGTAGTTATTTCAGGGGGCCATCTGGCTACACCTTC. The chain is built from TRBV19 and TRBJ1-2, with 8 bases lining up with TRBD1. CDR3 size: 14 residues. The germline V gene has CDR1 LNHDA and CDR2 SQIVND (reference sequence). Trimming removed 5 bases from V and 7 bases from J; junction bases left unmatched: 9. Full variable domain (rest looked up from reference TRBV19 and TRBJ1-2): DGGITQSPKYLFRKEGQNVTLSCEQNLNHDAMYWYRQDPGQGLRLIYYSQIVNDFQKGDIAEGYSVSREKKESFPLTVTSAQKNPTAFYLCASSYFRGPSGYTFGSGTRLTVV.

Worth noting for this clone: Other DNA sequences from this sample encode an identical CDR3 as well. The CDR3 coding sequence is TGTGCCAGCAGCTTAGGGACAGGGTGGTATGGCTACACCTTC. Translating it yields CASSLGTGWYGYTF. The chain joins TRBV13 to TRBJ1-2, with 7 bases lining up with TRBD1. CDR3 size: 14 residues. V lost 0 bases and J lost 5; bases outside the gene matches: 3. Germline V CDR1 and CDR2: PRHDT, FYEKMQ (reference sequence).

The rearrangement links TRBV5-1 to TRBJ1-1, with D uncertain. This CDR3 is built from 13 residues. Trimming took off 0 bases at V and 3 bases at J, with 6 bases between the two ends. Germline lookup yields CDR1 SGHRS and CDR2 YFSETQ. Here the CDR3 DNA reads TGCGCCAGCAGCTTGGGAACAGACACTGAAGCTTTCTTT. Translation gives CASSLGTDTEAFF.

This chain joins TRBV5-1 and TRBJ1-3, with D tentatively TRBD1 (5 bases). The CDR3 runs to 17 residues. Germline loops: CDR1 SGHRS, CDR2 YFSETQ. V was shortened by 0 bases and J by 7 bases, with 20 bases between the two germline ends. CDR3 bases: TGCGCCAGCAGCTTGGCCCCACTTGCGGGGGGTCGTAACACCATATATTTT. It translates to CASSLAPLAGGRNTIYF.

The chain joins TRBV28 to TRBJ1-6, with 7 bases aligning to TRBD1. J gave up 7 bases and V 2 bases, and 5 bases lay outside the gene matches. Germline V gives CDR1 MDHEN, CDR2 SYDVKM. This CDR3 has 15 amino acids. The CDR3 DNA reads TGTGCCAGCAGTTTAAGGACAGGCGGCAATTCACCCCTCCACTTT. Its translation is CASSLRTGGNSPLHF.

The rearrangement joins TRBV5-1 to TRBJ2-1, with 12 positions matching TRBD2. This CDR3 spans 16 amino acids. Germline V gene lookup returns CDR1 SGHRS and CDR2 YFSETQ. The V segment lost 4 bases and the J segment 6 bases; nucleotides outside the gene matches: 8. The CDR3 DNA reads TGCGCCAGCAGCGGGGGGTCTAGCGGGAGGGCCAATGAGCAGTTCTTC. This sequence encodes CASSGGSSGRANEQFF.

The V gene is TRBV6-5, the J gene TRBJ1-1, with D possibly being TRBD1 (6 bases). Germline V gene data show CDR1 as MNHEY and CDR2 as SVGAGI. The CDR3 runs to 14 residues. V lost 5 bases and J lost 7, with 17 bases in between. CDR3 DNA: TGTGCCAGCAGTCCCCTAGGACAGCCCGTTGAAGCTTTCTTT. Protein sequence: CASSPLGQPVEAFF.

This chain joins TRBV19 and TRBJ1-6; the match to TRBD1 covers 7 bases. The J segment lost 6 bases and the V segment lost 4 bases, leaving 9 bases of the junction unmatched. CDR1 and CDR2 (germline): LNHDA, SQIVND (reference sequence). CDR3 length: 16 amino acids. CDR3 sequence reads: CASSTTSGTVNSPLHF. The CDR3 DNA sequence: TGTGCCAGTAGTACAACCTCCGGGACAGTTAATTCACCCCTCCACTTT.

The chain carries TRBV4-3 and TRBJ1-6; D gene ambiguous. Per germline, CDR1 LGHNA and CDR2 YSLEER. This CDR3 comprises 16 residues. Trimming removed 0 bases at V and 6 bases at J, with 12 bases between. The CDR3 DNA reads TGCGCCAGCAGCCAAGATTACGGGAATTCTAATTCACCCCTCCACTTT. The encoded protein is CASSQDYGNSNSPLHF.